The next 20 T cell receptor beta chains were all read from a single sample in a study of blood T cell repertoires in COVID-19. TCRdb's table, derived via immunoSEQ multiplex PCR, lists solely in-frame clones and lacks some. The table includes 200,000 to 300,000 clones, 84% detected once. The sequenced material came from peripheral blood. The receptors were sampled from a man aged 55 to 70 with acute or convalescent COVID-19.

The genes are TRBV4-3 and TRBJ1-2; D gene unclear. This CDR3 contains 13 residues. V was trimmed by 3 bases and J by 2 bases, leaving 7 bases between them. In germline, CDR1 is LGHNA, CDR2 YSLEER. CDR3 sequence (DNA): TGCGCCAGCAGCCAGGGAGGGAACTATGGCTACACCTTC. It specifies CASSQGGNYGYTF.

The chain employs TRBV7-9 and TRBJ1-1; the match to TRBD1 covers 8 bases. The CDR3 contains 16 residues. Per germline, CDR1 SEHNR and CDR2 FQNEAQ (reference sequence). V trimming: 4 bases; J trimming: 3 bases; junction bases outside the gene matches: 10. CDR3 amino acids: CASSSWTGPLDTEAFF. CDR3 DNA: TGTGCCAGCAGCTCATGGACAGGGCCTCTGGACACTGAAGCTTTCTTT. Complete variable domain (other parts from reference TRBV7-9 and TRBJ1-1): DTGVSQNPRHKITKRGQNVTFRCDPISEHNRLYWYRQTLGQGPEFLTYFQNEAQLEKSRLLSDRFSAERPKGSFSTLEIQRTEQGDSAMYLCASSSWTGPLDTEAFFGQGTRLTVV.

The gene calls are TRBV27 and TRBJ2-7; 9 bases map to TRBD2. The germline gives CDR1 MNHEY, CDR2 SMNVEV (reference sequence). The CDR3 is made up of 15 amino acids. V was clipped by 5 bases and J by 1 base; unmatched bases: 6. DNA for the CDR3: TGTGCCAGCAGTCCGACTAGCGGAGTTTCCTACGAGCAGTACTTC. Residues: CASSPTSGVSYEQYF.

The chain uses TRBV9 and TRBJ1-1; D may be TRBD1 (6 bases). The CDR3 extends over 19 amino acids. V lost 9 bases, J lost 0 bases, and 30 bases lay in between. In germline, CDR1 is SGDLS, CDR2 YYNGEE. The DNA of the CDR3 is TGTGCCACCGTAGAGCGGGGGGCGCCTGGGGTCCCCTTGAACACTGAAGCTTTCTTT. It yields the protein CATVERGAPGVPLNTEAFF.

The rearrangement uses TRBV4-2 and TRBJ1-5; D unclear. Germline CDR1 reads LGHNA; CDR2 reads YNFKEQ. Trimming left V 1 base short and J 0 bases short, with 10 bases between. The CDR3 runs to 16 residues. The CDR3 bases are TGTGCCAGCAGCCAAGCGGGAATTTATAGCAATCAGCCCCAGCATTTT. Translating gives CASSQAGIYSNQPQHF.

DNA for the CDR3: TGTGCCAGCAGTTCCCCCGGGTTTAGCGACGGTGGGAATGAGCAGTTCTTC. This sequence encodes CASSSPGFSDGGNEQFF. The J gene is TRBJ2-1, the V gene TRBV28; D is possibly TRBD2 (5 bases). V was cut by 4 bases and J by 7 bases, with 23 bases left in between. Germline assignment: CDR1 MDHEN and CDR2 SYDVKM. The CDR3 is made up of 17 amino acids.

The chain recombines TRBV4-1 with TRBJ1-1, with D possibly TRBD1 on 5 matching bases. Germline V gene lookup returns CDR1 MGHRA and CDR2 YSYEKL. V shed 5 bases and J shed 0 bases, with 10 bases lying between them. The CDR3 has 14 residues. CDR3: CASSTRQMNTEAFF. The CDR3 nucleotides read TGCGCCAGCAGCACCCGACAGATGAACACTGAAGCTTTCTTT.

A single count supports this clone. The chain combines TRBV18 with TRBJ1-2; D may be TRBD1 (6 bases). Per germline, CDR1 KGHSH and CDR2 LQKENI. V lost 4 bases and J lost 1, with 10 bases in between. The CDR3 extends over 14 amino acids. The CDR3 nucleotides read TGTGCCAGCTCACGGGACACGGATAACTATGGCTACACCTTC. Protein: CASSRDTDNYGYTF.

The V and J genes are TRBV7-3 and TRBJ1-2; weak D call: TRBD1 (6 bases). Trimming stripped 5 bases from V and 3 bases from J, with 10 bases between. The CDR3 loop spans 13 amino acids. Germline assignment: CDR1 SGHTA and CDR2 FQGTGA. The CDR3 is CASSRGGDYGYTF. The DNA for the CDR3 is TGTGCCAGCAGCAGAGGGGGGGACTATGGCTACACCTTC.

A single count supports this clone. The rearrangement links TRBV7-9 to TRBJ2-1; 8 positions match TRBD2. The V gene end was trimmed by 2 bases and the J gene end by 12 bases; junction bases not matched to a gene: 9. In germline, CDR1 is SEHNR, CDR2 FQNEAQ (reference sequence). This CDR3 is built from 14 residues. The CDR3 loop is CASSLRVGLALQFF. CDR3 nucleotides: TGTGCCAGCAGCTTAAGAGTTGGACTAGCCCTGCAGTTCTTC.

CDR3 amino acids: CASSPGLGGYTF. CDR3 in DNA: TGTGCCAGCAGCCCGGGACTGGGTGGCTACACCTTC. The chain combines TRBV7-8 with TRBJ1-2, with D possibly matching TRBD1 (5 bases). This CDR3 comprises 12 residues. Germline V gene sequence: CDR1 SGHVS, CDR2 FQNEAQ. Trimming stripped 5 bases from V and 7 bases from J, with 11 bases between.

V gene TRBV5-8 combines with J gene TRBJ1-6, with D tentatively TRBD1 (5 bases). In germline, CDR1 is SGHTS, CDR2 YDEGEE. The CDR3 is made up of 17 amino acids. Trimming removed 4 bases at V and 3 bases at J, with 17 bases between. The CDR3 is CASSADRAFYYNSPLHF. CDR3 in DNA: TGTGCCAGCAGCGCCGACAGAGCCTTTTACTATAATTCACCCCTCCACTTT. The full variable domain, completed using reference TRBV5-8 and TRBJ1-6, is EAGVTQSPTHLIKTRGQQATLRCSPISGHTSVYWYQQALGLGLQFLLWYDEGEERNRGNFPPRFSGRQFPNYSSELNVNALELEDSALYLCASSADRAFYYNSPLHFGNGTRLTVT.

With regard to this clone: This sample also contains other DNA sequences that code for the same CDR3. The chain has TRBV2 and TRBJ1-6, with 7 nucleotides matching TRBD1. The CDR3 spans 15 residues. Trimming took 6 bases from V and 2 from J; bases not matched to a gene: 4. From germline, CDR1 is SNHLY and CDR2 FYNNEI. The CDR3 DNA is TGTGCCAGCAGAGACAGGGTAACCTATAATTCACCCCTCCACTTT. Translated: CASRDRVTYNSPLHF. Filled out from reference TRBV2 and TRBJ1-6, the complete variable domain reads EPEVTQTPSHQVTQMGQEVILRCVPISNHLYFYWYRQILGQKVEFLVSFYNNEISEKSEIFDDQFSVERPDGSNFTLKIRSTKLEDSAMYFCASRDRVTYNSPLHFGNGTRLTVT.

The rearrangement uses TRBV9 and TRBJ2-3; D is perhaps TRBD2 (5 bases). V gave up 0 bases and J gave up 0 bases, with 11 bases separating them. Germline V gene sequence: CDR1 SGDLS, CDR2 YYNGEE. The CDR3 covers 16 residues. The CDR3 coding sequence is TGTGCCAGCAGCGTAGGCGGTAGCGACAGCACAGATACGCAGTATTTT. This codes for CASSVGGSDSTDTQYF.

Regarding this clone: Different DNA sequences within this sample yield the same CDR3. The CDR3 sequence: CASSVGQGGTGELFF. The CDR3 nucleotides are TGTGCCAGCAGCGTAGGACAGGGAGGCACCGGGGAGCTGTTTTTT. The chain recombines TRBV9 with TRBJ2-2, with a possible D match to TRBD1 (7 bases). Trimming cost V 0 bases and J 4 bases, with 10 bases left between them. CDR3 length: 15 amino acids. Per germline, CDR1 SGDLS and CDR2 YYNGEE.

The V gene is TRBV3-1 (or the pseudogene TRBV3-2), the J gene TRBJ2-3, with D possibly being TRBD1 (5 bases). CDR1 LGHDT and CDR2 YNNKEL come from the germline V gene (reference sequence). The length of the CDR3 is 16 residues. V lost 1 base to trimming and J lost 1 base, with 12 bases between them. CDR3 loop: CASSQGRGRGTDTQYF. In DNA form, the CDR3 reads TGTGCCAGCAGCCAAGGAAGAGGCAGGGGCACAGATACGCAGTATTTT.

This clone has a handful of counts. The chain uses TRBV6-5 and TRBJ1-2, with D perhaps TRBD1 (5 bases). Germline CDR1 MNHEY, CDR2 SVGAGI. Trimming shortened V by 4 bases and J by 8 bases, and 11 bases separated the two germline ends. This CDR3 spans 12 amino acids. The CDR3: CASSSRVGGYTF. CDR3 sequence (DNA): TGTGCCAGCAGTTCCAGGGTAGGGGGCTACACCTTC.

The CDR3 bases are TGTGCCAGCAGCCAAGATTATCCGGGGGGGACAACTAATGAAAAACTGTTTTTT. Protein: CASSQDYPGGTTNEKLFF. The gene calls are TRBV3-1 (or the pseudogene TRBV3-2) and TRBJ1-4; perhaps TRBD1 as D (5 bases). The CDR3 is 18 residues long. Trimming stripped 0 bases from V and 0 bases from J, with 14 bases between. The germline V gene encodes CDR1 LGHDT and CDR2 YNNKEL (reference sequence).

In DNA form, the CDR3 reads TGTGCCAGCAGCTACCCCCAGGGACTAGCGGGAGGGGAGCTGTTTTTT. Amino acids: CASSYPQGLAGGELFF. The gene calls are TRBV5-4 and TRBJ2-2; TRBD2 aligns across 13 bases. Unmatched junction bases numbered 7, after V lost 3 bases and J lost 8 bases. The CDR3 extends over 16 amino acids. The V gene's germline CDR1 is SGHNT and CDR2 YYREEE (reference sequence).

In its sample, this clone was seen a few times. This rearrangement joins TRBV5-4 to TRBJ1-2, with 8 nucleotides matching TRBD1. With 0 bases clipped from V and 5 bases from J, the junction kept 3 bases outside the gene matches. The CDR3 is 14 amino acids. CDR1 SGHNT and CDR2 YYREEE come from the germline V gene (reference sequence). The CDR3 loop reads CASSLAGQVYGYTF. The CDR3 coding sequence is TGTGCCAGCAGCTTGGCGGGACAGGTTTATGGCTACACCTTC.